The rows below give T cell receptor beta chains drawn from one sample of a study of cytomegalovirus exposure and HLA in healthy donors. Clones were sequenced by immunoSEQ multiplex PCR, and TCRdb holds only the in-frame ones, with some missing. The sample shows about 120,000 clones, and more than 3% sits with its ten largest clones. Sequencing was carried out using PBMCs. The receptor set was obtained from a man in his late teens or twenties in good health and CMV-seronegative. Both conserved end residues are part of each CDR3.

j_gene: TRBJ2-1; v_gene: TRBV10-3; CDR3aa: CAISEGLAEFNEQFF
j_gene: TRBJ2-3; v_gene: TRBV6-5; CDR3aa: CASGRDTQYF
j_gene: TRBJ1-1; v_gene: TRBV28; CDR3aa: CASRTPGAGNTEAFF
j_gene: TRBJ1-2; v_gene: TRBV5-5; CDR3aa: CASAPLDSTNYGYTF
j_gene: TRBJ2-7; v_gene: TRBV10-1; CDR3aa: CASSSPTPSGEQYF
j_gene: TRBJ2-1; v_gene: TRBV6-5; CDR3aa: CASSSSGGRSFF
j_gene: TRBJ2-1; v_gene: TRBV12-5; CDR3aa: CASGPGLAGMNEQFF
j_gene: TRBJ1-1; v_gene: TRBV2; CDR3aa: CASSFDRGRTEAFF
j_gene: TRBJ1-4; v_gene: TRBV6-6; CDR3aa: CASKSATVLFF
j_gene: TRBJ2-5; v_gene: TRBV18; CDR3aa: CASSPPGQGGETQYF
j_gene: TRBJ2-1; v_gene: TRBV28; CDR3aa: CASSRQGIGNEQFF
j_gene: TRBJ2-7; v_gene: TRBV6-1; CDR3aa: CASSDGGSYEQYF
j_gene: TRBJ1-3; v_gene: TRBV15; CDR3aa: CATSRQATGNTIYF
j_gene: TRBJ2-5; v_gene: TRBV6-1; CDR3aa: CASSAWRGGTQYF
j_gene: TRBJ2-3; v_gene: TRBV9; CDR3aa: CASSVAGSTDTQYF
j_gene: TRBJ1-2; v_gene: TRBV6-5; CDR3aa: CASGGGPHYGYTF
j_gene: TRBJ2-7; v_gene: TRBV27; CDR3aa: CASSLRDSFYEQYF
j_gene: TRBJ2-7; v_gene: TRBV30; CDR3aa: CAWRAGTYEQYF
j_gene: TRBJ2-7; v_gene: TRBV6-1; CDR3aa: CASMGRNEQYF
j_gene: TRBJ2-7; v_gene: TRBV5-1; CDR3aa: CASTGDHYEQYF
j_gene: TRBJ2-5; v_gene: TRBV5-4; CDR3aa: CASSLTRGNQETQYF
j_gene: TRBJ1-2; v_gene: TRBV20-1; CDR3aa: CSARNYGYTF
j_gene: TRBJ2-1; v_gene: TRBV7-6; CDR3aa: CASSPRGLEQFF
j_gene: TRBJ1-3; v_gene: TRBV11-2; CDR3aa: CASSFGRGRTSGNTIYF
j_gene: TRBJ2-2; v_gene: TRBV5-1; CDR3aa: CASSLPLLAGGGAGELFF
j_gene: TRBJ1-2; v_gene: TRBV14; CDR3aa: CASSPTYTDYGYTF
j_gene: TRBJ2-1; v_gene: TRBV7-8; CDR3aa: CASSSDLSGGYNEQFF
j_gene: TRBJ2-1; v_gene: TRBV5-1; CDR3aa: CASSFEGAGQFF
j_gene: TRBJ2-5; v_gene: TRBV5-6; CDR3aa: CASNLRTGKETQYF
j_gene: TRBJ2-5; v_gene: TRBV4-1; CDR3aa: CASSQDLGEETQYF
j_gene: TRBJ2-7; v_gene: TRBV19; CDR3aa: CASSPGQLYEQYF
j_gene: TRBJ1-5; v_gene: TRBV5-1; CDR3aa: CASSLGQGSNQPQHF
j_gene: TRBJ2-3; v_gene: TRBV29-1; CDR3aa: CSVGPTGIADTQYF
j_gene: TRBJ2-7; v_gene: TRBV19; CDR3aa: CASSISSAGAYEQYF
j_gene: TRBJ1-2; v_gene: TRBV30; CDR3aa: CAWNQVPTNYGYTF
j_gene: TRBJ2-7; v_gene: TRBV6-6; CDR3aa: CASSFQEALTSYEQYF
j_gene: TRBJ1-4; v_gene: TRBV6-6; CDR3aa: CASSYSRLNEKLFF
j_gene: TRBJ2-5; v_gene: TRBV9; CDR3aa: CASSVNPNRWQETQYF
j_gene: TRBJ2-2; v_gene: TRBV5-6; CDR3aa: CASSLTRGPWYTGELFF
j_gene: TRBJ1-4; v_gene: TRBV6-1; CDR3aa: CASSATPTNEKLFF
j_gene: TRBJ1-1; v_gene: TRBV5-5; CDR3aa: CASSPPRATEAFF
j_gene: TRBJ2-7; v_gene: TRBV6-5; CDR3aa: CTSSYKGAVLEQYF
j_gene: TRBJ1-1; v_gene: TRBV5-1; CDR3aa: CASRRGQENTEAFF
j_gene: TRBJ1-1; v_gene: TRBV28; CDR3aa: CASSRVMNTEAFF